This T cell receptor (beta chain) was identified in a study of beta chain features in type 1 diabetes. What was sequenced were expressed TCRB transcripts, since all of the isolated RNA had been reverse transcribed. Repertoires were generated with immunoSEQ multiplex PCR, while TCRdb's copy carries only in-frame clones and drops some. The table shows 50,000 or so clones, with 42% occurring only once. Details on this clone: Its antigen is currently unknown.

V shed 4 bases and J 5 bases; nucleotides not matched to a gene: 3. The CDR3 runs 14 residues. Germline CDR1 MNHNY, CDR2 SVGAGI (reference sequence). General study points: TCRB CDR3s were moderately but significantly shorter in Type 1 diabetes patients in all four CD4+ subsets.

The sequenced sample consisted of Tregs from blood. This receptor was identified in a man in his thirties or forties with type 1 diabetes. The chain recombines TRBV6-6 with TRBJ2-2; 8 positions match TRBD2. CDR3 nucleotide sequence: TGTGCCAGCAGTTCCCCGGGGGGGACCGGGGAGCTGTTTTTT. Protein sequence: CASSSPGGTGELFF.